These 17 T cell receptor beta chains share one sample of origin, sequenced in a study of T-cell reconstitution after alpha-beta-depleted transplantation in children. For TCRbeta, the library was prepared with unique molecular identifiers. TCRdb re-derived calls from the PCR reads in MiXCR, one entry per CDR3 protein. This sample carries around 500,000 distinct CDR3 sequences, around 12% of them seen once, and the ten largest clones take over 5.5%. Sequencing used PBMCs from the stem cell graft donor, obtained from the stem cell graft. The source of these receptors is a human donor who donated a stem cell graft to a child with combined immunodeficiency.

In its sample, this clonotype was seen many times. The chain recombines TRBV29-1 with TRBJ2-1; possible D gene TRBD1, 6 bases. Per germline, CDR1 SQVTM and CDR2 ANQGSEA. Trimming removed 6 bases from V and 6 bases from J, with 24 bases in between. The CDR3 covers 16 residues. The chain's CDR3 is CSVLGWQGREGNEQFF. Written as DNA, the CDR3 is TGCAGCGTACTGGGATGGCAGGGGCGAGAAGGCAATGAGCAGTTCTTC.

This clonotype was recorded a few times. The chain has TRBV6-5 and TRBJ2-7, with D possibly matching TRBD1 (6 bases). V was clipped by 5 bases and J by 6 bases, with 20 bases between them. The CDR3 sequence is 15 residues long. Germline V gives CDR1 MNHEY, CDR2 SVGAGI. The CDR3, as DNA: TGTGCCAGCAGTCCCGGGGTCCCGGGACACTCCGAGCAGTACTTC. Translation gives CASSPGVPGHSEQYF.

The V call is TRBV20-1, the J call TRBJ2-7; D not resolved. Germline V gene lookup returns CDR1 DFQATT and CDR2 SNEGSKA (reference sequence). Trimming removed 3 bases from V and 3 bases from J, with 6 bases in between. The CDR3 consists of 11 residues. CDR3 DNA: TGCAGTGCTAGTGTTGACTACGAGCAGTACTTC. As protein: CSASVDYEQYF.

V is TRBV4-2 and J is TRBJ2-3; D is possibly TRBD2 (5 bases). The CDR3 contains 20 residues. Trimming removed 0 bases at V and 0 bases at J, with 22 bases between. CDR1 LGHNA and CDR2 YNFKEQ come from the germline V gene. The CDR3 nucleotides are TGTGCCAGCAGCCAAGAACCCGCGGGTCCCACCATCGGTAGCACAGATACGCAGTATTTT. Translating it yields CASSQEPAGPTIGSTDTQYF.

A few counts support this clonotype. This chain joins TRBV5-5 and TRBJ2-7; D is uncertain. The CDR3 spans 13 residues. The V gene's germline CDR1 is SGHKS and CDR2 YYEKEE (reference sequence). The V and J ends lost 3 bases and 3 bases respectively, with 10 bases between them. The CDR3: CASSSRVGYEQYF. The CDR3 DNA follows: TGTGCCAGCAGCTCCCGCGTCGGCTACGAGCAGTACTTC.

The rearrangement uses TRBV11-3 and TRBJ1-1; D possibly corresponds to TRBD1 (6 bases). The CDR3 consists of 13 residues. Germline CDR1 and CDR2: SGHNT and YENEEA. V was cut by 3 bases and J by 7 bases, with 12 bases left in between. Here the CDR3 reads CASSFIQQGEAFF. CDR3 sequence (DNA): TGTGCCAGCAGCTTTATCCAACAGGGTGAAGCTTTCTTT.

The rearrangement uses TRBV4-3 and TRBJ2-7, with 8 bases that match TRBD2. The V and J ends lost 3 bases and 1 base, in that order; junction bases with no gene match: 5. The CDR3 sequence is 15 residues long. Germline CDR1 LGHNA, CDR2 YSLEER. CDR3 nucleotides: TGCGCCAGCAGCCAGGCACTAGCGGATTCCTACGAGCAGTACTTC. The encoded protein is CASSQALADSYEQYF.

This clonotype was counted ten times or more. V gene TRBV12-3 or TRBV12-4 combines with J gene TRBJ2-1; 7 bases map to TRBD2. V trimming: 6 bases; J trimming: 8 bases; junction bases outside the gene matches: 13. The CDR3 covers 15 residues. The CDR3 nucleotides are TGTGCCAGCAGCCCTCGTTGGGGGAGGGCCGATGAGCAGTTCTTC. It is translated as CASSPRWGRADEQFF.

This chain connects TRBV20-1 to TRBJ2-3; TRBD2 matches 9 bases. Trimming took 3 bases from V and 6 from J; bases not matched to a gene: 19. Germline assignment: CDR1 DFQATT and CDR2 SNEGSKA (reference sequence). CDR3 size: 18 residues. CDR3 sequence (DNA): TGCAGTGCTAGCACGGGCAGGACTAGCGTTCTCAGGGCTGATACGCAGTATTTT. Amino acid sequence: CSASTGRTSVLRADTQYF.

This chain joins TRBV7-9 and TRBJ1-4; 7 positions agree with TRBD1. The CDR3 length is 12 residues. The trim removed 10 bases at V and 7 bases at J, leaving 6 bases unmatched. Germline V lookup: CDR1 SEHNR, CDR2 FQNEAQ (reference sequence). The CDR3 DNA follows: TGTGCCATTCGCAGGGGGTCTGAAAAACTGTTTTTT. Translating gives CAIRRGSEKLFF.

This clonotype was found a few times. This rearrangement joins TRBV20-1 to TRBJ2-7; 9 nucleotides agree with TRBD1. The CDR3 spans 14 residues. CDR1 and CDR2 (germline): DFQATT, SNEGSKA (reference sequence). V lost 6 bases and J lost 3; bases outside the gene matches: 9. This chain's CDR3 is CSAASGTGYYEQYF. CDR3 DNA sequence: TGCAGTGCCGCAAGCGGGACAGGGTACTACGAGCAGTACTTC.

This clonotype was seen only once. It is likely a read error, because the conserved phenylalanine at the end of the CDR3 is missing. The chain has TRBV6-2 or TRBV6-3 and TRBJ2-1, with TRBD2 matching over 8 bases. J gave up 3 bases and V 5 bases, and 6 bases lay outside the gene matches. The CDR3 spans 15 residues. Per the germline V gene, CDR1 is MNHEY and CDR2 is SVGEGT. CDR3 DNA sequence: TGTGCCAGCAGTCTTACTAGCGGATTCTACAATGAGCAGTTCTGC. Amino acid sequence: CASSLTSGFYNEQFC.

This clonotype has a handful of counts. V and J are TRBV12-3 or TRBV12-4 and TRBJ2-7; 8 nucleotides line up with TRBD2. The CDR3 loop spans 16 amino acids. V was clipped by 5 bases and J by 7 bases; unmatched bases: 16. For the CDR3, the DNA is TGTGCCAGCAGTCCCGGCGCTCGGCGGGGGGTAAGGGAGCAGTACTTC. Translated, it gives CASSPGARRGVREQYF.

The V gene is TRBV27, the J gene TRBJ2-5; D is uncertain. The length of the CDR3 is 13 residues. Trimming took off 0 bases at V and 5 bases at J, with 7 bases between the two ends. Germline V gives CDR1 MNHEY, CDR2 SMNVEV (reference sequence). CDR3 region: CASSLSPWETQYF. The DNA for the CDR3 is TGTGCCAGCAGTTTATCACCCTGGGAGACCCAGTACTTC.

This clonotype came up a few times. The chain uses TRBV19 and TRBJ2-1; 8 positions match TRBD2. J was trimmed by 2 bases and V by 1 base; bases with no gene match: 7. This CDR3 comprises 17 residues. In germline, CDR1 is LNHDA, CDR2 SQIVND (reference sequence). The CDR3 reads CASSIGLAGYTYNEQFF. CDR3 nucleotides: TGTGCCAGTAGTATAGGATTAGCGGGATATACCTACAATGAGCAGTTCTTC. Full variable domain (remainder filled in from reference TRBV19 and TRBJ2-1): DGGITQSPKYLFRKEGQNVTLSCEQNLNHDAMYWYRQDPGQGLRLIYYSQIVNDFQKGDIAEGYSVSREKKESFPLTVTSAQKNPTAFYLCASSIGLAGYTYNEQFFGPGTRLTVL.

The J gene is TRBJ2-2, the V gene TRBV6-5, with 8 bases fitting TRBD1. The CDR3 runs 19 residues. Germline lookup yields CDR1 MNHEY and CDR2 SVGAGI. With V trimmed by 3 bases and J by 6 bases, 18 bases remained unmatched. Here the CDR3 reads CASSYMGQARLYPAGELFF. The CDR3 DNA reads as TGTGCCAGCAGTTATATGGGACAGGCCCGCTTGTATCCCGCCGGGGAGCTGTTTTTT.

The chain carries TRBV5-1 and TRBJ2-2; tentative D call: TRBD1 (6 bases). This CDR3 spans 16 amino acids. V gave up 0 bases and J gave up 4 bases, with 13 bases separating them. Germline V CDR1 and CDR2: SGHRS, YFSETQ. In DNA form, the CDR3 reads TGCGCCAGCAGCTTGGGAGCAGGGGCTAGCACCGGGGAGCTGTTTTTT. Translating gives CASSLGAGASTGELFF.